This T cell receptor beta chain was sequenced during a study of cytomegalovirus exposure and HLA in healthy donors (TCRdb year 2017). General notes on the study: In an earlier analysis of roughly 590 of the donors, under 300 Gb of sequence data and just under 120 million unique TCR beta sequences from about 179 million T cells were reported. An early release that covered 500 to 800 HLA-typed donors contained about 300 gigabases of sequencing data and tens of millions of unique TCR sequences. Among the roughly 400 genotyped donors, more than 70% belonged to the genetic ancestry cluster associated with self-reported Caucasian donors. The aim of the study was to test whether cataloging public T cell receptors could identify signatures of past pathogen exposure. Using immunosequencing, the study profiled T cell repertoires from about 620 subjects and related those repertoires to cytomegalovirus serostatus. A separate validation cohort of some 130 different subjects was used in addition to the 666-subject first cohort. The study combined high-throughput TCR immunosequencing, statistical association of individual TCRs with disease status, and machine learning to predict cytomegalovirus infection status. In a later analysis, previously published TCR beta repertoires from 550 to 700 donors were re-analyzed and high-resolution HLA genotyping was added so that TCR occurrence patterns could be studied. Rather than drawing on any new phenotypic data, the later analysis identified candidate immune exposures from TCR beta sequences and the way those sequences occurred across donors. An earlier analysis of around 540 of the donors applied high-throughput TCR beta sequencing to assess whether each TCR beta V gene segment acted as functional or pseudogenic. Donor age, sex, ethnicity and CMV serostatus were compiled together with the repertoire data. A later genetic analysis took genome-wide SNP genotypes for about 55% of the 666 donors and used that subset as a discovery cohort. All discovery cohort repertoires had been generated using a single sequencing platform. Both class I and class II loci were covered by HLA typing, at four-digit resolution. The number of typed donors differed by locus: about 620-630 for A, B, C, DRB1 and DQB1; about 520 for DQA1; roughly 600 for DPA1; and approximately 450 for DPB1. Because of strong linkage in the cohort, 4 to 6 DR-DQ haplotypes were treated as single units for association and clustering. Among about 400 genotyped donors of the cohort, an average of approximately 200,000 unique TCR beta nucleotide sequences was sequenced per donor, of which 15% to 20% were non-productive.

In total, roughly 670 healthy bone marrow donors made up the cohort. All cohort members were sampled while nominally healthy, although unrecorded immune exposures were likely present. The donor was CMV seropositive and was included in the group of approximately 310 seropositive cohort members. A peripheral blood sample was provided by each donor, and peripheral blood mononuclear cells were used for TCR beta sequencing. The Qiagen DNeasy Blood Extraction Kit was used to extract genomic DNA from the blood cell samples. A remark on this clone: Its recognized antigen is unknown. Base qualities are not recorded, but no much larger clone differs from it by a single base.

The library was prepared using the immunoSEQ multiplex PCR assay. For the multiplex PCR, a mixture combining 60 forward primers for TCR Vbeta segments and 13 reverse primers for TCR Jbeta segments was used. A multiplex PCR assay on genomic DNA amplified the CDR3 region of rearranged TCR beta genes. On the Illumina HiSeq System, the amplified TCR beta libraries were sequenced as 87-base-pair reads. The authors' pipeline ran thus. In a later analysis, tens of millions of unique TCR beta chains were counted across the roughly 670 repertoires, and approximately 11 million of these chains were shared by at least two donors. Raw reads were error-corrected and collapsed into unique sequences with a nearest-neighbor algorithm that merged closely related sequences to remove PCR and sequencing errors. Alignment of CDR3 sequences to IMGT reference sequences was used to assign V, D and J gene segments. For a sequence to be retained, at least a six-nucleotide match to both a V gene segment and a J gene segment was required. Rearrangements were classified as productive when the CDR3 lacked stop codons and remained in frame with V and J, and all other rearrangements were classified as non-productive. CDR3 was defined according to IMGT convention as the region running from the second conserved V-encoded cysteine to the conserved J-encoded phenylalanine. The earlier analysis of approximately 590 of the donors excluded any sequence lacking an unambiguous match to a single V gene segment. In an earlier analysis of about 590 of the donors, a V segment was called functional when productive rearrangements were above 56.7%, and segregating when the standard deviation between donors exceeded 5%. To diagnose cytomegalovirus status from the catalog of TCR beta chain sequences, a statistical classification framework was built. In a later analysis, V and J genes were assigned by comparing TCR nucleotide sequences against IMGT/GENE-DB human TR gene sequences. In a later analysis, CDR3 sequences and most-parsimonious VDJ recombination scenarios were assigned using the TCRdist pipeline. In a later analysis, each TCR beta chain was defined by its CDR3 amino acid sequence together with its V-gene family, and reads without a unique V-gene family were excluded. To address suspected cross-contamination and a sequencing artifact, a later analysis removed some 620 highly shared, low-generation-probability nucleotide sequences. In a later analysis, a clonal expansion index for each public chain was calculated from normalized within-repertoire ranks of inferred template counts. Generation probabilities in a later analysis came from a VDJ recombination model fitted to out-of-frame rearrangements, and those results were checked against IGoR. A later analysis scored TCR-TCR, TCR-HLA and TCR-CMV co-occurrence with hypergeometric tests, applying a repertoire-size bias correction to TCR pairs. False discovery rates were estimated in a later analysis by permuting HLA or CMV assignments 20 times. In a later analysis, co-occurring TCRs were grouped with DBSCAN, and TCRdist sequence similarity was added when clustering was performed within HLA-allele-positive subsets. Repertoires with fewer than 30,000 or more than 120,000 public chains, plus five repertoires with anomalous nucleotide sharing, were excluded from co-occurrence clustering. As stored in TCRdb, this immuneACCESS dataset retains in-frame rearrangements with V and J assigned. A fraction of the clones does not appear; measured against another copy, unresolved V genes explain less than half of the discrepancy, and the remainder lacks a known reason. V and J calls and clone size come straight from that table; D and trimming were deduced from the DNA. For this sample there are about 170,000 clones; roughly 70% appear just once. Together, the top ten hold 5.4% of the sample.

Points the paper makes about the study in general: The sequencing pipeline was judged likely to have produced a cluster of highly shared sequence variants as a technical artifact. Specific HLA alleles were associated with 16,951 TCR beta sequences at a false discovery rate of 0.05 in a later analysis. Compared with the approximately 600-donor mean, donors in an Asian-associated ancestry cluster had fewer N-insertions in productive TCRs, according to a later genetic analysis. Most TCR sequences were observed very rarely across donors, whereas some public TCRs were present in many individuals. Approximately 16 rarely observed V segments, including chromosome 9 orphons, were excluded from the earlier analysis of approximately 500 of the donors because counts were too low. According to a later analysis, TCR association rates differed among HLA loci, with DRB1 alleles showing the most associated TCRs and HLA-C alleles showing the fewest. Presence/absence analyses assumed roughly uniform sequencing depth across donors, an assumption that may not hold. Linkage disequilibrium might explain the correlated functional status among segregating V segments, but an unknown experimental factor could not be ruled out. V-gene and J-gene trimming of TCR beta chains was associated with a missense DCLRE1C variant in a later genetic analysis, and the association was replicated in an independent cohort. The authors suggested that the approach could potentially be extended to other disease states and immunological phenotypes. When HLA alleles, especially DR and DQ, strongly co-occurred, TCR associations were difficult to assign to individual alleles. Cytomegalovirus status was reported to be diagnosed by the classifier with high specificity and sensitivity in both the original and validation cohorts. According to a later analysis, most CMV-associated TCR beta chains appeared to be HLA-restricted, and the HLA associations seemed to be driven largely by CMV exposure. In this cohort, only TCR beta chains were sequenced, and detectable features were limited by the absence of alpha or paired-chain data. HLA typing was unavailable for some donors at each locus, so association tests used only the typed subset. In an earlier analysis of 450 to 750 of the donors, most TCR beta V segments appeared in productive rearrangements about 90% or about 30% of the time, broadly matching IMGT annotations. A further reported finding was that TCR beta sequences accurately predicted the HLA-A and HLA-B alleles for most subjects in the first cohort. Immune exposure information for the cohort was limited to CMV serostatus. A few of the identified cytomegalovirus-associated TCR beta chains were confirmed in vitro to be specific for cytomegalovirus antigens. In a later analysis, several top co-occurrence clusters were reported to appear linked to parvovirus B19, influenza, CMV and Epstein-Barr virus. The study gave a list of some 150 TCR beta chains associated with cytomegalovirus. In a later analysis, HLA-associated TCR beta chains were found to be more clonally expanded and to have lower generation probabilities than equally common non-associated chains.

The TCR sequence derives from a woman aged 18-29 years in good health and CMV-seropositive. Specimen: PBMCs.

Here the CDR3 is given as CAWSVRANYGYTF. The nucleotide sequence is given as TGTGCCTGGAGTGTACGGGCTAACTATGGCTACACCTTC. The rearranged segments are TRBV30 and TRBJ1-2; the D gene is not confidently resolved. CDR1 and CDR2 were assigned from the germline V gene (reference sequence) as GTSNPN and SVGIG. There are 13 amino acids in the CDR3, from cysteine to phenylalanine inclusive. Only CDR3 DNA remains: 39 bases, in frame from the first base. V lost 0 bases and J lost 0 bases; the stretch between them is 5 bases long.